This passage covers 17 T cell receptor beta chains from one sample sequenced in a study of shared clonotypes between healthy human individuals. Using immunoSEQ multiplex PCR, the repertoire was profiled, and TCRdb retains in-frame clones only, with some absent. The sample lists some 2.1 million clones, around 95% occurring once. CD8 cells classed as naive were CD45RO-negative and positively selected for CCR7, excluding terminally differentiated effector memory CD45RA+ cells. Source material: naive CD8+ T cells from PBMCs. Receptors originate from a man between 18 and 35 years old in good health. Some clones in this sample may be carry-over from other donors' samples.

The CDR3 here is CASSYSTYSNLYEQYF. The CDR3, as DNA: TGTGCCAGCAGTTACTCGACCTATTCAAACCTCTACGAGCAGTACTTC. The chain uses TRBV6-5 and TRBJ2-7, with D unresolved. CDR3 length: 16 residues. Germline V gene lookup returns CDR1 MNHEY and CDR2 SVGAGI. V was pared by 0 bases and J by 3 bases, with 15 bases between.

This clone was recorded only once. V is TRBV5-6 and J is TRBJ2-7; 9 bases fit TRBD1. The germline gives CDR1 SGHDT, CDR2 YYEEEE. V was pared by 0 bases and J by 3 bases, with 4 bases of the junction left unmatched. This CDR3 is built from 15 residues. Here the CDR3 DNA reads TGTGCCAGCAGCTTGGAGGGACAGGGTAACTACGAGCAGTACTTC. The encoded protein is CASSLEGQGNYEQYF.

V is TRBV7-9 and J is TRBJ2-1; D gene unclear. Germline loops: CDR1 SEHNR, CDR2 FQNEAQ (reference sequence). The CDR3 has 16 residues. The V gene lost 1 base and the J gene lost 7 bases, with 17 bases spanning the gap. CDR3 protein: CASSLDWRPGGNEQFF. In nucleotides, the CDR3 is TGTGCCAGCAGCTTAGATTGGCGGCCTGGTGGTAATGAGCAGTTCTTC.

The DNA of the CDR3 is TGTGCCAGCAGCCCGTCGACTAGCTGGACCTACAATGAGCAGTTCTTC. Its protein is CASSPSTSWTYNEQFF. The chain links TRBV13 to TRBJ2-1; 7 nucleotides agree with TRBD2. CDR1 PRHDT and CDR2 FYEKMQ come from the germline V gene (reference sequence). The J segment lost 2 bases and the V segment lost 5 bases, leaving 9 bases of the junction unmatched. CDR3 length: 16 residues. Drawing the rest from reference TRBV13 and TRBJ2-1, the complete variable domain is AAGVIQSPRHLIKEKRETATLKCYPIPRHDTVYWYQQGPGQDPQFLISFYEKMQSDKGSIPDRFSAQQFSDYHSELNMSSLELGDSALYFCASSPSTSWTYNEQFFGPGTRLTVL.

The rearrangement joins TRBV6-6 to TRBJ1-2; D unresolved. Trimming pared 4 bases from V and 7 bases from J, leaving 7 bases between. CDR3 length equals 11 residues. The germline V gene has CDR1 MNHNY and CDR2 SVGAGI (reference sequence). As DNA, the CDR3 is TGTGCCAGCAGTTTGGGAGGTGGCTACACCTTC. Its protein product is CASSLGGGYTF.

The CDR3 protein is CASRWGSVEETQYF. CDR3 nucleotide sequence: TGTGCCAGCAGGTGGGGGAGCGTAGAAGAGACCCAGTACTTC. J is TRBJ2-5 and V is TRBV7-9; D assignment may be TRBD1 or TRBD2 (5 bases each). The CDR3 has 14 residues. The V end was cut by 6 bases, the J end by 3 bases, with 14 bases between. Germline V gene lookup returns CDR1 SEHNR and CDR2 FQNEAQ (reference sequence).

The chain is built from TRBV25-1 and TRBJ2-1; 7 bases line up with TRBD2. The CDR3 is 14 amino acids. CDR1 is MGHDK and CDR2 is SYGVNS in the germline V gene. Losses at the gene ends were 7 bases for V and 8 bases for J; bases not matched to a gene: 11. Here the CDR3 DNA reads TGTGCCAGCACCGAGAGAGGGAGGGCCCATGAGCAGTTCTTC. Residues: CASTERGRAHEQFF.

The chain employs TRBV5-4 and TRBJ2-7; perhaps D is TRBD1 or TRBD2 (5 bases each). The V end lost 9 bases, the J end lost 5 bases, and 21 bases lay between the germline ends. The CDR3 is 14 amino acids. Germline assignment: CDR1 SGHNT and CDR2 YYREEE (reference sequence). CDR3 in amino acids: CATSRAGSRDEQYF. CDR3 bases: TGTGCCACCTCAAGGGCAGGGAGTCGGGACGAGCAGTACTTC.

The chain carries TRBV7-9 and TRBJ2-7; 13 bases agree with TRBD2. Germline V CDR1 and CDR2: SEHNR, FQNEAQ (reference sequence). The CDR3 is made up of 17 amino acids. V was pared by 1 base and J by 0 bases, with 3 bases of the junction left unmatched. Here the CDR3 reads CASSLGLAGGTSYEQYF. CDR3 bases: TGTGCCAGCAGCTTAGGACTAGCGGGAGGTACCTCCTACGAGCAGTACTTC. The whole variable domain, remainder taken from reference TRBV7-9 and TRBJ2-7, is DTGVSQNPRHKITKRGQNVTFRCDPISEHNRLYWYRQTLGQGPEFLTYFQNEAQLEKSRLLSDRFSAERPKGSFSTLEIQRTEQGDSAMYLCASSLGLAGGTSYEQYFGPGTRLTVT.

This chain connects TRBV6-1 to TRBJ2-1; D ambiguous. Germline assignment: CDR1 MNHNS and CDR2 SASEGT. V was trimmed by 0 bases and J by 8 bases, leaving 14 bases between them. CDR3 length equals 15 residues. CDR3 sequence (DNA): TGTGCCAGCAGTGAAGCTCGTCCCCTCCCGGATGAGCAGTTCTTC. It codes for CASSEARPLPDEQFF.

The V call is TRBV4-2, the J call TRBJ2-1; 10 nucleotides line up with TRBD2. The CDR3 runs 16 residues. The germline gives CDR1 LGHNA, CDR2 YNFKEQ. Losses at the gene ends were 1 base for V and 7 bases for J; bases not matched to a gene: 7. The CDR3 here is CASSQVFPSGSNEQFF. As DNA, the CDR3 is TGTGCCAGCAGCCAAGTTTTTCCTAGCGGGAGTAATGAGCAGTTCTTC.

This chain connects TRBV5-4 to TRBJ2-7, with 13 bases matching TRBD2. V trimming: 3 bases; J trimming: 5 bases; junction bases outside the gene matches: 5. The CDR3 length is 15 residues. Germline CDR1 and CDR2: SGHNT and YYREEE (reference sequence). The CDR3 spells CASSSLAGGPDEQYF. DNA of the CDR3: TGTGCCAGCAGCTCACTAGCGGGAGGGCCGGACGAGCAGTACTTC.

The genes are TRBV30 and TRBJ2-1; D is uncertain. Trimming cost V 5 bases and J 2 bases, with 13 bases left between them. The CDR3 is 14 amino acids. Germline lookup yields CDR1 GTSNPN and CDR2 SVGIG (reference sequence). CDR3 sequence: CAWGTAPTYNEQFF. In DNA, the CDR3 is TGTGCCTGGGGAACAGCGCCTACCTACAATGAGCAGTTCTTC.

The chain links TRBV6-1 to TRBJ2-3; 7 bases match TRBD1. The germline V gene has CDR1 MNHNS and CDR2 SASEGT. Losses at the gene ends were 6 bases for V and 2 bases for J; bases not matched to a gene: 14. The CDR3 has 17 amino acids. In DNA, the CDR3 is TGTGCCAGCAGGGAAAGACAGGGACAAGCCCCCACAGATACGCAGTATTTT. Amino acids: CASRERQGQAPTDTQYF.

The rearrangement joins TRBV12-5 to TRBJ2-1; perhaps TRBD2 as D (5 bases). Germline V lookup: CDR1 LGHNT, CDR2 FRNRAP. The CDR3 consists of 16 residues. The V gene lost 0 bases and the J gene lost 5 bases, with 14 bases spanning the gap. Here the CDR3 reads CASGLVLGQFDNEQFF. CDR3 nucleotide sequence: TGTGCTAGTGGTTTGGTACTAGGTCAATTCGACAATGAGCAGTTCTTC.

Regarding this clone: At the DNA level, this CDR3 is encoded by other sequences in the same sample as well. This chain uses TRBV27 with TRBJ2-7; D gene uncertain. The V gene lost 2 bases and the J gene lost 6 bases, with 5 bases spanning the gap. CDR1 and CDR2 from the germline V gene are MNHEY and SMNVEV (reference sequence). The CDR3 has 11 amino acids. The CDR3 sequence is CASSLGGEQYF. The CDR3 DNA reads as TGTGCCAGCAGTTTAGGCGGCGAGCAGTACTTC.

CDR3 coding DNA: TGCGCCAGCAGTGACCCTTGGCAGGCCTACAATGAGCAGTTCTTC. This sequence encodes CASSDPWQAYNEQFF. The chain joins TRBV10-2 to TRBJ2-1; unclear D gene. The CDR3 is 15 amino acids. V was clipped by 3 bases and J by 2 bases, with 11 bases between them. Germline V CDR1 and CDR2: WSHSY, SAAADI.